The 15 T cell receptor beta chains reported below all come from one sample, sequenced in a study of blood T cell repertoires in COVID-19. Measured with immunoSEQ multiplex PCR; TCRdb has only the in-frame clones, and not every one. The sample carries 300,000 to 400,000 clones, 87% recorded once. Source material: peripheral blood. All receptors come from a man between 25 and 39 years old with COVID-19, enrolled during active disease.

The rearrangement uses TRBV4-2 and TRBJ2-3; D unresolved. This CDR3 contains 18 residues. Germline lookup yields CDR1 LGHNA and CDR2 YNFKEQ. Between the trimmed V and J ends, which lost 0 bases and 0 bases, there was a span of 16 bases. CDR3 in amino acids: CASSQEGGPPASTDTQYF. As DNA, the CDR3 is TGTGCCAGCAGCCAAGAAGGTGGGCCTCCCGCTAGCACAGATACGCAGTATTTT.

As regards this clone: The sample has other DNA sequences that encode this CDR3 too. This chain uses TRBV9 with TRBJ1-5; tentative D call: TRBD1 (5 bases). There are 14 residues in the CDR3. Between the trimmed V and J ends, which lost 4 bases and 1 base, there was a span of 9 bases. Germline lookup yields CDR1 SGDLS and CDR2 YYNGEE. CDR3 region: CASSPRGSNQPQHF. In DNA form, the CDR3 reads TGTGCCAGCAGCCCCCGGGGGAGCAATCAGCCCCAGCATTTT.

The chain joins TRBV6-4 to TRBJ1-5, with D possibly being TRBD1 (6 bases). The V gene lost 5 bases and the J gene lost 4 bases, with 12 bases spanning the gap. Germline CDR1 and CDR2: MRHNA and SNTAGT. CDR3 length: 14 amino acids. Written as DNA, the CDR3 is TGTGCCAGCAGTCCGACAGGCCGAAATCAGCCCCAGCATTTT. This encodes CASSPTGRNQPQHF.

This chain uses TRBV7-3 with TRBJ2-3; D unclear. The V end lost 5 bases, the J end lost 4 bases, and 7 bases lay between the germline ends. This CDR3 spans 12 amino acids. The germline CDR1 and CDR2 sequences are SGHTA and FQGTGA. The CDR3 loop reads CASSPRPDTQYF. DNA for the CDR3: TGTGCCAGCAGCCCCAGGCCAGATACGCAGTATTTT.

The rearrangement joins TRBV2 to TRBJ1-4; D unresolved. Trimming stripped 4 bases from V and 7 bases from J, with 4 bases between. Germline V CDR1 and CDR2: SNHLY, FYNNEI. The CDR3 contains 11 residues. The CDR3 DNA follows: TGTGCCAGCAGTGCCGGTGAAAAACTGTTTTTT. Translation: CASSAGEKLFF.

The V call is TRBV28, the J call TRBJ2-7; TRBD1 is a possible D gene (6 bases). Germline-derived CDR1 and CDR2 are MDHEN and SYDVKM. V was pared by 0 bases and J by 5 bases, with 14 bases between. The CDR3 consists of 15 residues. CDR3 loop: CASSLWGQPNNEQYF. CDR3 DNA: TGTGCCAGCAGTTTATGGGGACAACCTAACAACGAGCAGTACTTC.

V and J are TRBV7-9 and TRBJ2-3; TRBD1 agrees at 9 bases. Germline CDR1 and CDR2: SEHNR and FQNEAQ (reference sequence). This CDR3 is 15 amino acids long. V trimming: 5 bases; J trimming: 5 bases; junction bases outside the gene matches: 8. The CDR3 coding sequence is TGTGCCAGCAGCCTGGGACAGGGAGGAGGAGATACGCAGTATTTT. Translated: CASSLGQGGGDTQYF.

The chain is built from TRBV6-2 or TRBV6-3 and TRBJ2-3, with TRBD2 matching 13 bases. The CDR3 sequence is 20 residues long. Germline trimming cut 2 bases from V and 1 base from J; bases unmatched to any gene: 12. Per the germline V gene, CDR1 is MNHEY and CDR2 is SVGEGT. The CDR3 loop is CASSYRGPGTSGTRTDTQYF. The DNA for the CDR3 is TGTGCCAGCAGTTACCGCGGCCCGGGGACTAGCGGGACCCGCACAGATACGCAGTATTTT.

V gene TRBV27 combines with J gene TRBJ2-7, with TRBD2 matching over 11 bases. The V gene's germline CDR1 is MNHEY and CDR2 SMNVEV (reference sequence). The CDR3 contains 14 residues. V lost 5 bases, J lost 7 bases, and 7 bases stayed unmatched. The CDR3 protein is CASSLLAGGPEQYF. CDR3 sequence (DNA): TGTGCCAGCAGTCTCCTAGCGGGAGGCCCTGAGCAGTACTTC.

The V and J genes are TRBV7-8 and TRBJ1-3; a weak D match, TRBD1 (6 bases). The CDR3 is 17 amino acids. V lost 4 bases, J lost 0 bases, and 16 bases lay in between. The V gene's germline CDR1 is SGHVS and CDR2 FQNEAQ. The CDR3 DNA follows: TGTGCCAGCAGCTCCTACAGGGCTCATAGCTCTGGAAACACCATATATTTT. Translation: CASSSYRAHSSGNTIYF.

The rearrangement joins TRBV4-2 to TRBJ2-7; 10 nucleotides agree with TRBD2. V was clipped by 3 bases and J by 4 bases; unmatched bases: 3. CDR1 and CDR2 (germline): LGHNA, YNFKEQ. The CDR3 runs to 14 residues. The DNA for the CDR3 is TGTGCCAGCAGCCACGCTAGCGGGAGTTACGAGCAGTACTTC. It translates to CASSHASGSYEQYF.

The chain uses TRBV19 and TRBJ1-3; possible D gene TRBD1, 6 bases. V lost 3 bases to trimming and J lost 4 bases, with 16 bases between them. The CDR3 has 16 amino acids. CDR1 is LNHDA, CDR2 SQIVND, per germline (reference sequence). The DNA for the CDR3 is TGTGCCAGTAGTATGGACAGCCTTCGGGACGGAAACACCATATATTTT. Translated, it gives CASSMDSLRDGNTIYF.

This chain links TRBV2 with TRBJ1-2; weak D call: TRBD1 (6 bases). V was trimmed by 8 bases and J by 5 bases, leaving 15 bases between them. In germline, CDR1 is SNHLY, CDR2 FYNNEI. The CDR3 has 13 amino acids. CDR3 bases: TGTGCCAGCTCCGTCGGTCAGGGGTATGGCTACACCTTC. It codes for CASSVGQGYGYTF.

This chain uses TRBV14 with TRBJ2-7; D call uncertain. The V end was cut by 0 bases, the J end by 0 bases, with 6 bases between. The length of the CDR3 is 14 residues. CDR1 and CDR2 (germline): SGHDN, FVKESK. CDR3: CASSQDQASYEQYF. In nucleotides, the CDR3 is TGTGCCAGCAGCCAAGATCAGGCCTCCTACGAGCAGTACTTC.

The rearrangement uses TRBV4-1 and TRBJ1-6; D unclear. CDR1 and CDR2 (germline): MGHRA, YSYEKL. This CDR3 has 17 amino acids. Trimming removed 1 base at V and 3 bases at J, with 13 bases between. This chain's CDR3 is CASSQVGPPIYNSPLHF. CDR3 sequence (DNA): TGCGCCAGCAGCCAAGTTGGCCCACCCATCTATAATTCACCCCTCCACTTT.